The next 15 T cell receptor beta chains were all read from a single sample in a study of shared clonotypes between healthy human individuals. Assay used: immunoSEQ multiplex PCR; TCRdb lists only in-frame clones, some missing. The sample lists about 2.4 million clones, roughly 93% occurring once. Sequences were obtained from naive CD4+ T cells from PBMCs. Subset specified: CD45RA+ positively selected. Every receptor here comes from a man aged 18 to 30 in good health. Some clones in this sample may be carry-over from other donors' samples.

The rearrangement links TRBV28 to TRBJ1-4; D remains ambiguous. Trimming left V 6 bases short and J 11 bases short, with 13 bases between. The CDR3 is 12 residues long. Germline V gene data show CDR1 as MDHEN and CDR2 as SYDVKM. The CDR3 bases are TGTGCCAGCAGCTCTGTCCTGGGGAAACTGTTTTTT. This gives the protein CASSSVLGKLFF.

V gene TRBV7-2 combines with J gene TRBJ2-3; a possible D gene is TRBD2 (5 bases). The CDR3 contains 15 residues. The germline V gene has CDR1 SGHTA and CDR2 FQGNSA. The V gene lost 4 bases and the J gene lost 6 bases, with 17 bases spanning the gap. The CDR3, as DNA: TGTGCCAGCAGCTACAATCTAGCCCCGATGGATACGCAGTATTTT. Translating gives CASSYNLAPMDTQYF.

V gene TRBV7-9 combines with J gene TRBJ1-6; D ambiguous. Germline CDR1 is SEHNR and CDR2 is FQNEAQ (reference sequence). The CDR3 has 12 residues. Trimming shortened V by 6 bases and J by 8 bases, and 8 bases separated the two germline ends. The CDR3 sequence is CASSRSDSPLHF. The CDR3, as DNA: TGTGCCAGCAGTCGATCCGATTCACCCCTCCACTTT.

The CDR3 DNA sequence: TGTGCCAGCAGCTCCGATCTTGGACTAGCGGGAAGGACAGATACGCAGTATTTT. Translation gives CASSSDLGLAGRTDTQYF. The rearrangement links TRBV7-9 to TRBJ2-3; 12 bases are a match to TRBD2. V was clipped by 4 bases and J by 3 bases; unmatched bases: 11. Germline CDR1 SEHNR, CDR2 FQNEAQ (reference sequence). The CDR3 runs 18 residues.

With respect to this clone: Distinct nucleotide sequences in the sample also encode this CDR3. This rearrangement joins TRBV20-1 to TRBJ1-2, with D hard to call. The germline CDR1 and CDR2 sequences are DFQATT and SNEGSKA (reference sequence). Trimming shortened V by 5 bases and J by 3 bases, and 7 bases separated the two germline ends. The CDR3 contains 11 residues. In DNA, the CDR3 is TGCAGTGCTCGAAGGGACTATGGCTACACCTTC. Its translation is CSARRDYGYTF.

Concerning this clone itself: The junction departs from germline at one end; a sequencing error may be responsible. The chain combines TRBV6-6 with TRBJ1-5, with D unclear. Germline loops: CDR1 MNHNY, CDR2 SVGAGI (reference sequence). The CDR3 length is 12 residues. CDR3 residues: CASNTLALAAYF. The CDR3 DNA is TGTGCCAGCAATACCCTAGCCCTCGCCGCGTACTTT.

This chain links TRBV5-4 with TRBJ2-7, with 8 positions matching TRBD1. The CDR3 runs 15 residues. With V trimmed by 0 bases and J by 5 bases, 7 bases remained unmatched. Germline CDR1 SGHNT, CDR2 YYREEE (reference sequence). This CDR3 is CASSLVHRGKNEQYF. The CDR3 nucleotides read TGTGCCAGCAGCTTGGTTCACAGGGGGAAGAACGAGCAGTACTTC.

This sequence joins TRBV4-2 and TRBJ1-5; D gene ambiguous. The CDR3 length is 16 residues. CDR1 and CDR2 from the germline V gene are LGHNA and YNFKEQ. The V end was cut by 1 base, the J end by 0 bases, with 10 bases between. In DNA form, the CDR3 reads TGTGCCAGCAGCCAAGGAACAGCCGATAGCAATCAGCCCCAGCATTTT. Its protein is CASSQGTADSNQPQHF.

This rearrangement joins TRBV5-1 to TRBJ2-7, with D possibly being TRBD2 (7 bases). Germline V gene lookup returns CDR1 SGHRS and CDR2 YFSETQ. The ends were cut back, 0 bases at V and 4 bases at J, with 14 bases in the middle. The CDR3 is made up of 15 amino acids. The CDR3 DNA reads TGCGCCAGCAGCTTGGATCGGGGGGCGAGGTACGAGCAGTACTTC. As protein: CASSLDRGARYEQYF.

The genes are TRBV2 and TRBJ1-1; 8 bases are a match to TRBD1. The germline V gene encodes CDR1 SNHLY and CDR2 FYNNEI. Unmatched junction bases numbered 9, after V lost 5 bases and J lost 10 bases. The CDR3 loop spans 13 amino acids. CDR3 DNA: TGTGCCAGCAGTTCTGGACAGGGAAAACCAGCTTTCTTT. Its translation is CASSSGQGKPAFF.

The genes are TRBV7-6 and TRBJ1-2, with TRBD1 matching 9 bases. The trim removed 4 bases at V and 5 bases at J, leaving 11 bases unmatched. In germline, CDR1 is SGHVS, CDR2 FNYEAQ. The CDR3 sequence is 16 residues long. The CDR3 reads CASSSLPPGQGYGYTF. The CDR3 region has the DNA TGTGCCAGCAGCTCCCTACCCCCGGGACAGGGATATGGCTACACCTTC.

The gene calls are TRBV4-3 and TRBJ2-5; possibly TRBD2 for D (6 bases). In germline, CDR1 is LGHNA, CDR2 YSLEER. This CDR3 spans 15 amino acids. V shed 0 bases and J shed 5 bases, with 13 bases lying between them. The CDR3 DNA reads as TGCGCCAGCAGCCAAGATACGGGAGTGGAGGAGACCCAGTACTTC. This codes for CASSQDTGVEETQYF.

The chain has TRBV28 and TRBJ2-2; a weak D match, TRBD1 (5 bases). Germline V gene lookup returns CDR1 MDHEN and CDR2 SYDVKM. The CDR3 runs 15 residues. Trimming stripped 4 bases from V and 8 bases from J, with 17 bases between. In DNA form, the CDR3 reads TGTGCCAGCAGTTACCACGGAAGACAGACAGGGGAGCTGTTTTTT. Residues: CASSYHGRQTGELFF.

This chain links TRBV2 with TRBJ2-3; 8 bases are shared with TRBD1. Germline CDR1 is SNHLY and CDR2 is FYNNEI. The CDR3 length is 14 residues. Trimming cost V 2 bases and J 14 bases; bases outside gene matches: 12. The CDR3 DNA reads TGTGCCAGCAGTGAACGGCAGGGGGCGGTCGGGTTGTATTTT. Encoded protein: CASSERQGAVGLYF.

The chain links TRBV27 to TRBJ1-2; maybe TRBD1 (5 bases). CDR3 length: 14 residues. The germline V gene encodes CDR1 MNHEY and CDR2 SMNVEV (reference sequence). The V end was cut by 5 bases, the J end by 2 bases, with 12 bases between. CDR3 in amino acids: CASSQQGANYGYTF. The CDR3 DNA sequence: TGTGCCAGCAGTCAGCAAGGGGCCAACTATGGCTACACCTTC.